The rows below give T cell receptor beta chains drawn from one sample of a study of Ad26.COV2.S vaccination and SARS-CoV-2 variants. Generated by immunoSEQ multiplex PCR, the TCRdb table keeps only in-frame clones and is missing some. Of about 480,000 clones listed, around 88% are singletons. Specimen: peripheral blood, collected in a trial of Ad26.COV2.S vaccine versus placebo. The origin of the receptors is a person between 18 and 59 years old who received the Ad26.COV2.S COVID-19 vaccine or a placebo. CDR3s include the opening cysteine and the closing phenylalanine or tryptophan. A D gene is named only where the DNA matches it firmly. The size entry is marked missing in some rows and otherwise reads once, few, many or a size class.

V gene: TRBV5-4
clone size: .
D gene: .
J gene: TRBJ2-1
CDR3 DNA: TGTGCCACCGGGAGTAGGGGGTCCCGGGATGAGCAGTTCTTC
CDR3 protein: CATGSRGSRDEQFF

V gene: TRBV7-6
clone size: .
D gene: .
J gene: TRBJ1-6
CDR3 DNA: TGTGCCAGCAGCTTAAACGGAGGAGCTGCACCCCTCCACTTT
CDR3 protein: CASSLNGGAAPLHF

V gene: TRBV5-1
clone size: .
D gene: .
J gene: TRBJ2-7
CDR3 DNA: TGCGCCAGCAGCTTAAGGGGAACCTCCTACGAGCAGTACTTC
CDR3 protein: CASSLRGTSYEQYF

V gene: TRBV7-3
clone size: .
D gene: TRBD2
J gene: TRBJ2-2
CDR3 DNA: TGTGCCAGCAGCCCGAGCGGGGGCACCGGGGAGCTGTTTTTT
CDR3 protein: CASSPSGGTGELFF

V gene: TRBV2
clone size: .
D gene: .
J gene: TRBJ1-1
CDR3 DNA: TGTGCCAGCAGCTCCCAAGGGGTTACCACTGAAGCTTTCTTT
CDR3 protein: CASSSQGVTTEAFF

V gene: TRBV12-3/TRBV12-4
clone size: .
D gene: TRBD1
J gene: TRBJ1-2
CDR3 DNA: TGTGCCAGCAGTACACAGGGGATTAGGTACACCTTC
CDR3 protein: CASSTQGIRYTF

V gene: TRBV11-2
clone size: once
D gene: .
J gene: TRBJ2-3
CDR3 DNA: TGTGCCAGCAGCTTAGGTTCGGGTCCCACAGATACGCAGTATTTT
CDR3 protein: CASSLGSGPTDTQYF

V gene: TRBV4-3
clone size: .
D gene: .
J gene: TRBJ2-1
CDR3 DNA: TGCGCCAGCAGCAAGGTGTTAGCGACCGATGAGCAGTTCTTC
CDR3 protein: CASSKVLATDEQFF

V gene: TRBV14
clone size: .
D gene: .
J gene: TRBJ2-7
CDR3 DNA: TGTGCCAGCAGCCCTACGGGACTCTACTCCTACGAGCAGTACTTC
CDR3 protein: CASSPTGLYSYEQYF

V gene: TRBV5-6
clone size: .
D gene: TRBD2
J gene: TRBJ2-1
CDR3 DNA: TGTGCCAGCAGCTTGGCTGCGGGAGGATATTACAATGAGCAGTTCTTC
CDR3 protein: CASSLAAGGYYNEQFF

V gene: TRBV11-3
clone size: .
D gene: .
J gene: TRBJ1-1
CDR3 DNA: TGTGCCAGCAGCTTAGCCCCCCAGGCTGAAGCTTTCTTT
CDR3 protein: CASSLAPQAEAFF

V gene: TRBV27
clone size: .
D gene: .
J gene: TRBJ1-5
CDR3 DNA: TGTGCCAGCAAGCGGACGGGGAGCAATCAGCCCCAGCATTTT
CDR3 protein: CASKRTGSNQPQHF

V gene: TRBV11-3
clone size: .
D gene: .
J gene: TRBJ1-1
CDR3 DNA: TGTGCCAGCAGCCCAAACATGAACACTGAAGCTTTCTTT
CDR3 protein: CASSPNMNTEAFF

V gene: TRBV15
clone size: .
D gene: TRBD1
J gene: TRBJ2-5
CDR3 DNA: TGTGCCACCAGCAGAGTGATGGACAGGGGAGAGACCCAGTACTTC
CDR3 protein: CATSRVMDRGETQYF

V gene: TRBV6-2/TRBV6-3
clone size: few
D gene: TRBD1
J gene: TRBJ1-1
CDR3 DNA: TGTGCCAGCAGTCTTAAGGGGGCGGTCACTGAAGCTTTCTTT
CDR3 protein: CASSLKGAVTEAFF

V gene: TRBV7-9
clone size: .
D gene: .
J gene: TRBJ1-5
CDR3 DNA: TGTGCCAGCAGCTTGGGGGTGGGGTGGACTCAGCCCCAGCATTTT
CDR3 protein: CASSLGVGWTQPQHF

V gene: TRBV7-9
clone size: .
D gene: TRBD2
J gene: TRBJ2-7
CDR3 DNA: TGTGCCAGCAGCCGAAGGACTAGCGGGAGATACGAGCAGTACTTC
CDR3 protein: CASSRRTSGRYEQYF

V gene: TRBV6-1
clone size: many
D gene: .
J gene: TRBJ2-3
CDR3 DNA: TGTGCCAGCAGTGAAACTCCGGATTCCTCAGATACGCAGTATTTT
CDR3 protein: CASSETPDSSDTQYF

V gene: TRBV5-1
clone size: .
D gene: .
J gene: TRBJ1-1
CDR3 DNA: TGCGCCAGCAGCAGGAGCTCCGGGACGACTGAAGCTTTCTTT
CDR3 protein: CASSRSSGTTEAFF

V gene: TRBV11-1
clone size: .
D gene: .
J gene: TRBJ2-7
CDR3 DNA: TGTGCCAGCAGCTTTAACCGAAACTACGAGCAGTACTTC
CDR3 protein: CASSFNRNYEQYF

V gene: TRBV7-2
clone size: .
D gene: .
J gene: TRBJ2-1
CDR3 DNA: TGTGCCAGCAGCTTAGCGGCAGGGTCCGCCTACAATGAGCAGTTCTTC
CDR3 protein: CASSLAAGSAYNEQFF

V gene: TRBV24-1
clone size: .
D gene: .
J gene: TRBJ1-5
CDR3 DNA: TGTGCCACACAGGACGGCCGCAATCAGCCCCAGCATTTT
CDR3 protein: CATQDGRNQPQHF

V gene: TRBV7-2
clone size: .
D gene: TRBD2
J gene: TRBJ2-1
CDR3 DNA: TGTGCCAGCAGCCCCCGCGGGGGATCCTACAATGAGCAGTTCTTC
CDR3 protein: CASSPRGGSYNEQFF

V gene: TRBV28
clone size: .
D gene: .
J gene: TRBJ1-2
CDR3 DNA: TGTGCCAGCACGGGAACAGGATATGGCTACACCTTC
CDR3 protein: CASTGTGYGYTF

V gene: TRBV4-2
clone size: .
D gene: TRBD1
J gene: TRBJ2-3
CDR3 DNA: TGTGCCAGCAGCTCCAGACAGGGTCGGGCAGATACGCAGTATTTT
CDR3 protein: CASSSRQGRADTQYF

V gene: TRBV14
clone size: .
D gene: .
J gene: TRBJ2-3
CDR3 DNA: TGTGCCAGCAGCCAAGATCGTGGCGGAGCCAGGTCGCAGTATTTT
CDR3 protein: CASSQDRGGARSQYF

V gene: TRBV11-2
clone size: once
D gene: TRBD2
J gene: TRBJ2-7
CDR3 DNA: TGTGCCAGCAGCCCGGGACTAGCGGGATACTCCTACGAGCAGTACTTC
CDR3 protein: CASSPGLAGYSYEQYF

V gene: TRBV15
clone size: .
D gene: .
J gene: TRBJ1-4
CDR3 DNA: TGTGCCACCAGCAGAGCTCGGTCAGCATATGAAAAACTGTTTTTT
CDR3 protein: CATSRARSAYEKLFF

V gene: TRBV29-1
clone size: once
D gene: .
J gene: TRBJ1-2
CDR3 DNA: TGCAGCGTCCAAGGACGAGATGGCTACACCTTC
CDR3 protein: CSVQGRDGYTF

V gene: TRBV7-9
clone size: .
D gene: TRBD2
J gene: TRBJ2-1
CDR3 DNA: TGTGCCAGCAGCCCTCGGACTAGCAGTTTTGAGCAGTTCTTC
CDR3 protein: CASSPRTSSFEQFF

V gene: TRBV1
clone size: .
D gene: .
J gene: TRBJ1-2
CDR3 DNA: TGCACCAGCAGCCAAGATGGGGCTAACTATGGCTACACCTTC
CDR3 protein: CTSSQDGANYGYTF

V gene: TRBV5-1
clone size: .
D gene: TRBD1
J gene: TRBJ2-1
CDR3 DNA: TGCGCCAGCAGCGCCGGACAGGCGAGCTCCTACAATGAGCAGTTCTTC
CDR3 protein: CASSAGQASSYNEQFF

V gene: TRBV6-5
clone size: once
D gene: .
J gene: TRBJ2-1
CDR3 DNA: TGTGCCAGCAGTTACACGGAACAGTCCTACAATGAGCAGTTCTTC
CDR3 protein: CASSYTEQSYNEQFF

V gene: TRBV5-4
clone size: .
D gene: .
J gene: TRBJ2-1
CDR3 DNA: TGTGCCAGCAGTGAGGAGACTGCCGCCTACAATGAGCAGTTCTTC
CDR3 protein: CASSEETAAYNEQFF

V gene: TRBV28
clone size: .
D gene: .
J gene: TRBJ1-1
CDR3 DNA: TGTGCCAGCAGTTTCCCCGCCGGGGGCAGGATTTTAGCTTTCTTT
CDR3 protein: CASSFPAGGRILAFF

V gene: TRBV7-9
clone size: .
D gene: TRBD1
J gene: TRBJ1-1
CDR3 DNA: TGTGCCAGTTCAGGGGGCACTGAAGCTTTCTTT
CDR3 protein: CASSGGTEAFF

V gene: TRBV20-1
clone size: .
D gene: .
J gene: TRBJ2-7
CDR3 DNA: TGCAGTGCCCCCTTCCCCTACGAGCAGTACTTC
CDR3 protein: CSAPFPYEQYF

V gene: TRBV19
clone size: .
D gene: TRBD1
J gene: TRBJ2-1
CDR3 DNA: TGTGCCAGTAGTATAGTACAGGGGAACAATGAGCAGTTCTTC
CDR3 protein: CASSIVQGNNEQFF

V gene: TRBV18
clone size: .
D gene: TRBD1
J gene: TRBJ1-1
CDR3 DNA: TGTGCCAGCTCCCCGGGACAGGGTATTGTGAACACTGAAGCTTTCTTT
CDR3 protein: CASSPGQGIVNTEAFF

V gene: TRBV28
clone size: .
D gene: TRBD2
J gene: TRBJ2-7
CDR3 DNA: TGTGCCAGCAGTCCCCGGCCTAGCGGAAGGGGCGAGCAGTACTTC
CDR3 protein: CASSPRPSGRGEQYF

V gene: TRBV5-1
clone size: .
D gene: .
J gene: TRBJ1-1
CDR3 DNA: TGCGCCAGCAGAGAAAATACAGGGCGGACTGAAGCTTTCTTT
CDR3 protein: CASRENTGRTEAFF

V gene: TRBV11-3
clone size: once
D gene: TRBD1
J gene: TRBJ2-5
CDR3 DNA: TGTGCCAGCAGCTTACGGACAGGGCGCCTCCAAGAGACCCAGTACTTC
CDR3 protein: CASSLRTGRLQETQYF

V gene: TRBV4-2
clone size: once
D gene: TRBD2
J gene: TRBJ2-5
CDR3 DNA: TGTGCCAGCAGCCAAGATACCGCACTGCGGGGGGGGACCCAGTACTTC
CDR3 protein: CASSQDTALRGGTQYF

V gene: TRBV30
clone size: .
D gene: .
J gene: TRBJ2-6
CDR3 DNA: TGTGCCTGGAGTGCCGGGACATCCTTTGGGGCCAACGTCCTGACTTTC
CDR3 protein: CAWSAGTSFGANVLTF

V gene: TRBV9
clone size: .
D gene: TRBD1
J gene: TRBJ2-7
CDR3 DNA: TGTGCCAGCAGCGGCGGGTACGGACAGGGTACCTACGAGCAGTACTTC
CDR3 protein: CASSGGYGQGTYEQYF

V gene: TRBV12-2
clone size: .
D gene: .
J gene: TRBJ1-2
CDR3 DNA: TGTGCAAGTCGCTTAGCCCGGGACAGGGATGGCTACACCTTC
CDR3 protein: CASRLARDRDGYTF

V gene: TRBV30
clone size: .
D gene: .
J gene: TRBJ2-3
CDR3 DNA: TGTGCCTGGGGACCTGGGGCGGCCACAGATACGCAGTATTTT
CDR3 protein: CAWGPGAATDTQYF

V gene: TRBV2
clone size: .
D gene: .
J gene: TRBJ1-5
CDR3 DNA: TGTGCCAGCAGTGAAGTGCCTGTGATGCTCCAGCATTTT
CDR3 protein: CASSEVPVMLQHF

V gene: TRBV28
clone size: few
D gene: .
J gene: TRBJ1-4
CDR3 DNA: TGTGCCCACGCGTGGGGCCCAACTAATGAAAAACTGTTTTTT
CDR3 protein: CAHAWGPTNEKLFF

V gene: TRBV19
clone size: .
D gene: .
J gene: TRBJ2-6
CDR3 DNA: TGTGCCAGTCGGAGCTCTGGGGCCAACGTCCTGACTTTC
CDR3 protein: CASRSSGANVLTF